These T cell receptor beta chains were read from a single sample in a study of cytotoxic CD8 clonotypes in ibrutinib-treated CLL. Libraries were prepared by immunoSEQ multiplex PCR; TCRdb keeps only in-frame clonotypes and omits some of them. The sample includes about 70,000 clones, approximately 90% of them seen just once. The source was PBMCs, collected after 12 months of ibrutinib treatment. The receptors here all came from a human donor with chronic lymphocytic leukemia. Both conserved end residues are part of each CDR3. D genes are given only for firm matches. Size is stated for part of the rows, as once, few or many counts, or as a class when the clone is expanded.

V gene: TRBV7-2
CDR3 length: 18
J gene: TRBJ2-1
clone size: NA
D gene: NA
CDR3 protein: CASSLTHLDASSYNEQFF
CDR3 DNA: TGTGCCAGCAGCCTAACGCACCTTGACGCGAGCTCCTACAATGAGCAGTTCTTC

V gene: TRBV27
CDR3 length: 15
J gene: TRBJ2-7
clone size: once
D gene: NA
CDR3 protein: CASSLSGGNAYEQYF
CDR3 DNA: TGTGCCAGCAGTTTATCCGGGGGTAATGCCTACGAGCAGTACTTC

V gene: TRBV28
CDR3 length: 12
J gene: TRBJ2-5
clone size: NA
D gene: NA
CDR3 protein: CASSLYQETQYF
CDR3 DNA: TGTGCCAGCAGCCTGTACCAAGAGACCCAGTACTTC

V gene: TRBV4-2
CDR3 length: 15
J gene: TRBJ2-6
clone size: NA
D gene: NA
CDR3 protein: CASSQTGFGANVLTF
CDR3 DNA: TGTGCCAGCAGCCAAACAGGGTTTGGGGCCAACGTCCTGACTTTC

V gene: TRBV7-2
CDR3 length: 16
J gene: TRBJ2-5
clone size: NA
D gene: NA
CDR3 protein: CASSLIIGPGKETQYF
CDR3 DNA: TGTGCCAGCAGCTTAATTATCGGTCCAGGGAAGGAGACCCAGTACTTC

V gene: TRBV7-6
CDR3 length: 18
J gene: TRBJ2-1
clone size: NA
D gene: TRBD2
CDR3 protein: CASSGLAGATAYYNEQFF
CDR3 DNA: TGTGCCAGCAGTGGACTAGCGGGAGCCACTGCGTACTACAATGAGCAGTTCTTC

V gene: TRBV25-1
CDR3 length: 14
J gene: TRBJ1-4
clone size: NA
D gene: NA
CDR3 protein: CASSPLVDSEKLFF
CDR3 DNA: TGTGCCAGCAGTCCCCTGGTGGATAGCGAAAAACTGTTTTTT

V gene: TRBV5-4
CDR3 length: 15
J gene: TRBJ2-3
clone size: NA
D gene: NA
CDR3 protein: CASSLGGVGTDTQYF
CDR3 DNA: TGTGCCAGCAGCTTGGGAGGGGTCGGCACAGATACGCAGTATTTT

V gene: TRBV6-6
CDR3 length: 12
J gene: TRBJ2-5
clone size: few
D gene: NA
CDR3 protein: CASTTGAETQYF
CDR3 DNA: TGTGCCAGCACGACAGGAGCGGAGACCCAGTACTTC

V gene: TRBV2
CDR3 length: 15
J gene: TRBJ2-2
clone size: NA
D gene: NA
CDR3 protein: CASRATRQNTGELFF
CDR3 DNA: TGTGCCAGCAGGGCGACTAGACAGAACACCGGGGAGCTGTTTTTT

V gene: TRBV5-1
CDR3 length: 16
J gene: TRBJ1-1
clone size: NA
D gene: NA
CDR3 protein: CASSLILAGYNTEAFF
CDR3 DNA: TGCGCCAGCAGCTTGATATTGGCCGGCTATAACACTGAAGCTTTCTTT

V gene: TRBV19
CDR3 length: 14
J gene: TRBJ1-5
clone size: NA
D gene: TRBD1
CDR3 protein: CASSMPTGHQPQHF
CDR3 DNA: TGTGCCAGTAGTATGCCGACAGGGCATCAGCCCCAGCATTTT

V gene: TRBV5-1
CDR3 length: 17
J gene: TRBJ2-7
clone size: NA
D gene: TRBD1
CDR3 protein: CASSSLPGTGGTYEQYF
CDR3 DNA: TGCGCCAGCAGCTCTCTCCCCGGGACAGGGGGTACCTACGAGCAGTACTTC

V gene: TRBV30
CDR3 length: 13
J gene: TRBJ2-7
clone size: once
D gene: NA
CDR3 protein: CAWERRGTYEQYF
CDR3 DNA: TGTGCCTGGGAGCGGAGGGGGACCTACGAGCAGTACTTC

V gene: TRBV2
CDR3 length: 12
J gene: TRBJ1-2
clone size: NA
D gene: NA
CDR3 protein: CASSAGGVGYTF
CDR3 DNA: TGTGCCAGCAGTGCCGGCGGGGTTGGCTACACCTTC

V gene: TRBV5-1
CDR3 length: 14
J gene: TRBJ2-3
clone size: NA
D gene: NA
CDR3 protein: CASSPGDSTDTQYF
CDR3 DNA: TGCGCCAGCAGCCCCGGGGACAGCACAGATACGCAGTATTTT

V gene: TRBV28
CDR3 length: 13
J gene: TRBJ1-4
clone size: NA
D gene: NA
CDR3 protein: CASSFLGSEKLFF
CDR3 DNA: TGTGCCAGCAGTTTTCTGGGAAGTGAAAAACTGTTTTTT

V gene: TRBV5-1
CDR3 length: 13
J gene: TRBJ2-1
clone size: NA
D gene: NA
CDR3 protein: CASSLSTSGEQFF
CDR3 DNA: TGCGCCAGCAGCTTGTCGACCTCCGGTGAGCAGTTCTTC

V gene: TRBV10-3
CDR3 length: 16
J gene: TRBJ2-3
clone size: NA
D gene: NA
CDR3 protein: CAISESYGGGPDTQYF
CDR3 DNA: TGTGCCATCAGTGAGTCTTACGGAGGGGGGCCAGATACGCAGTATTTT

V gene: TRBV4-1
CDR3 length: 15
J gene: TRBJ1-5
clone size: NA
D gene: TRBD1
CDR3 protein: CASSLRGTANQPQHF
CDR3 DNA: TGCGCCAGCAGCCTGAGAGGGACAGCAAATCAGCCCCAGCATTTT

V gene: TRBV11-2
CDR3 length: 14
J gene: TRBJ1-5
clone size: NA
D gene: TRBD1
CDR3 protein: CASSFNRGNQPQHF
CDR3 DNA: TGTGCCAGCAGCTTCAACAGGGGAAACCAGCCCCAGCATTTT

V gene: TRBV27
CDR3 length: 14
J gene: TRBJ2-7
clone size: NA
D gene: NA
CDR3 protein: CASSFSAGGYEQYF
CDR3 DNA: TGTGCCAGCAGTTTCTCGGCAGGTGGCTACGAGCAGTACTTC

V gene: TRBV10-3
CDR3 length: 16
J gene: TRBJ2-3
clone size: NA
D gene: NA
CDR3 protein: CAISEIPAYGTDTQYF
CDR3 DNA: TGTGCCATCAGTGAAATTCCAGCGTATGGCACAGATACGCAGTATTTT

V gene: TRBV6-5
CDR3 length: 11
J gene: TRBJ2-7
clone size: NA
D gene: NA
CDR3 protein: CASSYMREQYF
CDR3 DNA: TGTGCCAGCAGTTACATGAGGGAGCAGTACTTC

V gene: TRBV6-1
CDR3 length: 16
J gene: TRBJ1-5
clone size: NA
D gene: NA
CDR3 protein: CASSEATGYRNQPQHF
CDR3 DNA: TGTGCCAGCAGTGAAGCAACAGGGTACCGCAATCAGCCCCAGCATTTT

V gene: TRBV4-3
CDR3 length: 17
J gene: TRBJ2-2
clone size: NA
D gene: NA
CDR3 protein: CASSQDGPSQGTGELFF
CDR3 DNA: TGCGCCAGCAGCCAAGATGGCCCTAGTCAGGGCACCGGGGAGCTGTTTTTT

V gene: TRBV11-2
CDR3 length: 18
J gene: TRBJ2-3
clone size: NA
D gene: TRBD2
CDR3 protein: CASSLGLAGERITDTQYF
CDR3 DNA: TGTGCCAGCAGCCTGGGACTAGCGGGAGAGCGTATCACAGATACGCAGTATTTT

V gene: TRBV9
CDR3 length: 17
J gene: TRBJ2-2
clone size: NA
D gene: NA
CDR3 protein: CASSPELRGSYTGELFF
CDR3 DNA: TGTGCCAGCAGCCCAGAACTCCGGGGGTCGTACACCGGGGAGCTGTTTTTT

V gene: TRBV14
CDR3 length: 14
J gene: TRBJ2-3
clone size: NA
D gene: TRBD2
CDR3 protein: CASSVAGAEDTQYF
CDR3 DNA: TGTGCCAGCAGCGTAGCGGGAGCGGAAGATACGCAGTATTTT

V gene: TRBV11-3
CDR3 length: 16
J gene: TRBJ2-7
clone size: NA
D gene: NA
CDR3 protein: CASSLGQASSSYEQYF
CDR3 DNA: TGTGCCAGCAGCTTAGGTCAGGCTAGTAGTTCTTACGAGCAGTACTTC

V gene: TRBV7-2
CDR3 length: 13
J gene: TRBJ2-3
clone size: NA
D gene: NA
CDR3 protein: CASSPALTDTQYF
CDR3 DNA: TGTGCCAGCAGCCCCGCCCTCACAGATACGCAGTATTTT

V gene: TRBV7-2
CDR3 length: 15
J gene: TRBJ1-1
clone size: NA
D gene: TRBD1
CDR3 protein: CASSTRQGGRTEAFF
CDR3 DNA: TGTGCCAGCAGCACAAGACAGGGGGGTCGAACTGAAGCTTTCTTT

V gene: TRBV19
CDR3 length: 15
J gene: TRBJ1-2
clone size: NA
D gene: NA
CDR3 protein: CASSVAENLNYGYTF
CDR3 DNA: TGTGCCAGTAGTGTGGCGGAAAACCTTAACTATGGCTACACCTTC

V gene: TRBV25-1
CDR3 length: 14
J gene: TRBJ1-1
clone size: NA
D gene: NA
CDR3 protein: CASSGAFMNTEAFF
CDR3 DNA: TGTGCCAGCAGTGGTGCGTTCATGAACACTGAAGCTTTCTTT

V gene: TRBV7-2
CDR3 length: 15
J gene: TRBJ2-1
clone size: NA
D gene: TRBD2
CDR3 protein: CASSLLTSGVDEQFF
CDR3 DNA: TGTGCCAGCAGCCTCTTGACTAGCGGCGTGGATGAGCAGTTCTTC

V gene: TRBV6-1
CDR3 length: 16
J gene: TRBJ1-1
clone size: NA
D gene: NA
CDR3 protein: CASSEGSRGPYTEAFF
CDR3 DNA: TGTGCCAGCAGTGAGGGCTCGAGGGGCCCCTACACTGAAGCTTTCTTT

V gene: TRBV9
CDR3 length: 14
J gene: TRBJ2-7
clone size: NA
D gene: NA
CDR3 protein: CASSPGGGGYEQYF
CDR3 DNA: TGTGCCAGCAGCCCCGGAGGGGGTGGCTACGAGCAGTACTTC

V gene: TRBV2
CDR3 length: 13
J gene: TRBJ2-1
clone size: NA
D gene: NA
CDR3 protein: CASSAGNYNEQFF
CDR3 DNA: TGTGCCAGCAGTGCGGGGAACTACAATGAGCAGTTCTTC

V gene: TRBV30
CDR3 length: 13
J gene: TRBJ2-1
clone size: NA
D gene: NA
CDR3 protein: CAWSVGSWNEQFF
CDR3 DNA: TGTGCCTGGAGTGTAGGTTCGTGGAATGAGCAGTTCTTC

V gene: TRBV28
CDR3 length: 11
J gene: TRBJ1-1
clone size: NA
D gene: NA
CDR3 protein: CATSGNTEAFF
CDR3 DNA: TGTGCCACCTCAGGGAACACTGAAGCTTTCTTT

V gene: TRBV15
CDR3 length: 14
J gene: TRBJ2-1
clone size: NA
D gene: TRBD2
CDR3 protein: CATGRELSYNEQFF
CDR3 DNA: TGTGCCACCGGGCGGGAGCTATCCTACAATGAGCAGTTCTTC

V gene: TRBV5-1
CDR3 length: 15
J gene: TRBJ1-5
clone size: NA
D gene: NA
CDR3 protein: CASSTDGYSNQPQHF
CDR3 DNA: TGCGCCAGCAGCACAGACGGATATAGCAATCAGCCCCAGCATTTT

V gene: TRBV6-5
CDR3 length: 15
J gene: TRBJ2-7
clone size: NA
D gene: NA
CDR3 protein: CASSTSYRDPYEQYF
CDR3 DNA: TGTGCCAGCAGTACCTCATACAGGGACCCCTACGAGCAGTACTTC

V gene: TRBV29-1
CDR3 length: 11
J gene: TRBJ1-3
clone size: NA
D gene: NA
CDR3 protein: CSVEGGNTIYF
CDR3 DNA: TGCAGCGTTGAGGGTGGAAACACCATATATTTT

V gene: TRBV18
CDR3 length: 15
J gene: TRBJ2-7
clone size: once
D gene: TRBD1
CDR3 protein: CASSTPDRGSDEQYF
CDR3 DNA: TGTGCCAGCTCAACCCCGGACAGGGGGTCCGACGAGCAGTACTTC

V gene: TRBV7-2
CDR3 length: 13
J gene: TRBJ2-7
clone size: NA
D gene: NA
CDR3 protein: CASTLPGSNEQYF
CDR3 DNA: TGTGCCAGCACCCTCCCGGGGAGCAACGAGCAGTACTTC

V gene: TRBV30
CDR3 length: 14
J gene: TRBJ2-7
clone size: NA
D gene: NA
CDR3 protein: CAWSRGLATYEQYF
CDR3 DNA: TGTGCCTGGAGTCGCGGGTTGGCCACCTACGAGCAGTACTTC